This TCR beta chain was captured by sequencing in a study of blood T cell repertoires in COVID-19 (dated by TCRdb to 2018 to 2020). With respect to the entire study: Samples covering the acute and convalescent phases of COVID-19 were provided by collaborators in the United States, Italy and Spain. The prospective study material was composed of cDNA or gDNA derived from T cells, B-cell-depleted T cells, or PBMCs. Deeply sampled blood TCRbeta repertoires from subjects exposed to, actively infected with, or recovered from COVID-19 were included in the dataset. The repertoires were made available in a free public database intended to serve as a resource for research on the immune response to SARS-CoV-2. The samples were drawn from two sources: the first 160 participants of the ongoing ImmuneRACE study, and 1,000 to 1,500 subjects contributed by 6 global collaborators. A de-identified subject ID, COVID-19 status, age in years and sex were almost always included in the sample metadata. HLA class I and class II types, where available, came from metadata supplied by the sample provider rather than from assay-based typing. The investigation overall reported the following: The quantity of clinical and demographic metadata differed by source and by participant and was supplied without curation.

The germline V gene gives CDR1 as MRHNA and CDR2 as SNTAGT. The germline V end is reduced by 3 bases and the J end by 7 bases; junction bases left unmatched: 9. The CDR3 runs 15 amino acids, cysteine and phenylalanine included. Just CDR3 DNA is preserved here, 45 bases in frame from base 1. TCRbeta CDR3 regions were amplified from genomic DNA by means of the immunoSEQ Assay, a bias-controlled multiplex PCR. Per the source publication's procedure: Within the assay, amplification of reference gene primers was used to estimate how many nucleated cells each sample contained. To quantify the absolute abundance of each unique TCRbeta CDR3 rearrangement, sequence reads were collapsed and filtered. For each sample, productive Simpson clonality was calculated by taking the square root of Simpson's diversity index across productive rearrangements. TCRdb took this table from immuneACCESS and kept in-frame rearrangements with V and J called. Such tables lack part of the clones; where checked against another copy, unresolved V genes explain under half of the gap, and the rest is unexplained. V and J calls and clone size come straight from that table; D and trimming were deduced from the DNA. The sample table shows some 100,000 clones, and around 84% are seen once. Together, the top ten hold under 8% of the sample.

Collaborating institutions collected whole blood in K2EDTA tubes following their own protocols. For TCRbeta analysis, collaborators shipped samples as frozen whole blood, isolated PBMCs, or DNA extracted from either of those sample types. As to this clone: Its antigen has not been determined. Per-base quality was not reported, and no clone a single base away is much larger than it.

Recombination connected TRBV6-4 to TRBJ2-1; 7 nucleotides in the junction match TRBD2. This TCR came from a woman aged 80 or over with active or convalescent COVID-19. The sequenced sample was peripheral blood. The CDR3 region reads CASSDWRERRNEQFF. Here is the DNA: TGTGCCAGCAGTGATTGGCGGGAGCGGAGAAATGAGCAGTTCTTC.